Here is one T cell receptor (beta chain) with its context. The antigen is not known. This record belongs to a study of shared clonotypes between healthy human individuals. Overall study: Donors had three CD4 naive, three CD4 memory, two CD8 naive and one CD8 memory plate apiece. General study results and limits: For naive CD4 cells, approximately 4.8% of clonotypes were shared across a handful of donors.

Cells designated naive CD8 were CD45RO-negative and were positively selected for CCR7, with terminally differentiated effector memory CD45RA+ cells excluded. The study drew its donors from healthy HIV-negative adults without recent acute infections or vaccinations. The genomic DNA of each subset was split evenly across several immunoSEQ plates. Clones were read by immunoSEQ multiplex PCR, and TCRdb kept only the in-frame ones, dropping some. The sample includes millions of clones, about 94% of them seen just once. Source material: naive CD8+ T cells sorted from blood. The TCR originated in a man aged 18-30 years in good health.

Here the CDR3 DNA reads TGTGCCAGCAGCCGCGGGGGTGATAGCACTGAAGCTTTCTTT. Its protein product is CASSRGGDSTEAFF. The V and J genes are TRBV6-1 and TRBJ1-1, with TRBD1 as a possible D gene (5 bases). V lost 6 bases and J lost 4, with 15 bases in between. This CDR3 comprises 14 residues. Germline V lookup: CDR1 MNHNS, CDR2 SASEGT.